This T cell receptor beta chain is drawn from a study of CD8 T cells in ankylosing spondylitis. This clonotype was counted at least ten times. Its target is not known. Quantitative 5'-RACE with molecular barcodes was used to make the TCR beta libraries. Using its own MiXCR run on the 5' RACE reads, TCRdb lists one record per CDR3 protein. Of 150,000 to 200,000 distinct CDR3 sequences in the sample, 10% to 15% are singletons; the top ten hold approximately 10%. V lost 3 bases to trimming and J lost 3 bases, with 14 bases between them. The CDR3 has 16 amino acids. Study-wide results and limits: For ankylosing spondylitis blood, a TCR beta motif of several highly homologous variants appeared characteristic. Disease-linked clones were found to be CD8+ and relatively rare in peripheral blood.

Sample: blood, either unsorted or a sorted T cell fraction (not recorded which). The chain is built from TRBV12-3 or TRBV12-4 and TRBJ2-2; D is perhaps TRBD1 (6 bases). The origin of this receptor is a female donor with ankylosing spondylitis or in good health (not recorded which). The CDR3 reads CASSFGGAVDTGELFF. CDR3 in DNA: TGTGCCAGCAGTTTTGGGGGCGCGGTGGACACCGGGGAGCTGTTTTTT.